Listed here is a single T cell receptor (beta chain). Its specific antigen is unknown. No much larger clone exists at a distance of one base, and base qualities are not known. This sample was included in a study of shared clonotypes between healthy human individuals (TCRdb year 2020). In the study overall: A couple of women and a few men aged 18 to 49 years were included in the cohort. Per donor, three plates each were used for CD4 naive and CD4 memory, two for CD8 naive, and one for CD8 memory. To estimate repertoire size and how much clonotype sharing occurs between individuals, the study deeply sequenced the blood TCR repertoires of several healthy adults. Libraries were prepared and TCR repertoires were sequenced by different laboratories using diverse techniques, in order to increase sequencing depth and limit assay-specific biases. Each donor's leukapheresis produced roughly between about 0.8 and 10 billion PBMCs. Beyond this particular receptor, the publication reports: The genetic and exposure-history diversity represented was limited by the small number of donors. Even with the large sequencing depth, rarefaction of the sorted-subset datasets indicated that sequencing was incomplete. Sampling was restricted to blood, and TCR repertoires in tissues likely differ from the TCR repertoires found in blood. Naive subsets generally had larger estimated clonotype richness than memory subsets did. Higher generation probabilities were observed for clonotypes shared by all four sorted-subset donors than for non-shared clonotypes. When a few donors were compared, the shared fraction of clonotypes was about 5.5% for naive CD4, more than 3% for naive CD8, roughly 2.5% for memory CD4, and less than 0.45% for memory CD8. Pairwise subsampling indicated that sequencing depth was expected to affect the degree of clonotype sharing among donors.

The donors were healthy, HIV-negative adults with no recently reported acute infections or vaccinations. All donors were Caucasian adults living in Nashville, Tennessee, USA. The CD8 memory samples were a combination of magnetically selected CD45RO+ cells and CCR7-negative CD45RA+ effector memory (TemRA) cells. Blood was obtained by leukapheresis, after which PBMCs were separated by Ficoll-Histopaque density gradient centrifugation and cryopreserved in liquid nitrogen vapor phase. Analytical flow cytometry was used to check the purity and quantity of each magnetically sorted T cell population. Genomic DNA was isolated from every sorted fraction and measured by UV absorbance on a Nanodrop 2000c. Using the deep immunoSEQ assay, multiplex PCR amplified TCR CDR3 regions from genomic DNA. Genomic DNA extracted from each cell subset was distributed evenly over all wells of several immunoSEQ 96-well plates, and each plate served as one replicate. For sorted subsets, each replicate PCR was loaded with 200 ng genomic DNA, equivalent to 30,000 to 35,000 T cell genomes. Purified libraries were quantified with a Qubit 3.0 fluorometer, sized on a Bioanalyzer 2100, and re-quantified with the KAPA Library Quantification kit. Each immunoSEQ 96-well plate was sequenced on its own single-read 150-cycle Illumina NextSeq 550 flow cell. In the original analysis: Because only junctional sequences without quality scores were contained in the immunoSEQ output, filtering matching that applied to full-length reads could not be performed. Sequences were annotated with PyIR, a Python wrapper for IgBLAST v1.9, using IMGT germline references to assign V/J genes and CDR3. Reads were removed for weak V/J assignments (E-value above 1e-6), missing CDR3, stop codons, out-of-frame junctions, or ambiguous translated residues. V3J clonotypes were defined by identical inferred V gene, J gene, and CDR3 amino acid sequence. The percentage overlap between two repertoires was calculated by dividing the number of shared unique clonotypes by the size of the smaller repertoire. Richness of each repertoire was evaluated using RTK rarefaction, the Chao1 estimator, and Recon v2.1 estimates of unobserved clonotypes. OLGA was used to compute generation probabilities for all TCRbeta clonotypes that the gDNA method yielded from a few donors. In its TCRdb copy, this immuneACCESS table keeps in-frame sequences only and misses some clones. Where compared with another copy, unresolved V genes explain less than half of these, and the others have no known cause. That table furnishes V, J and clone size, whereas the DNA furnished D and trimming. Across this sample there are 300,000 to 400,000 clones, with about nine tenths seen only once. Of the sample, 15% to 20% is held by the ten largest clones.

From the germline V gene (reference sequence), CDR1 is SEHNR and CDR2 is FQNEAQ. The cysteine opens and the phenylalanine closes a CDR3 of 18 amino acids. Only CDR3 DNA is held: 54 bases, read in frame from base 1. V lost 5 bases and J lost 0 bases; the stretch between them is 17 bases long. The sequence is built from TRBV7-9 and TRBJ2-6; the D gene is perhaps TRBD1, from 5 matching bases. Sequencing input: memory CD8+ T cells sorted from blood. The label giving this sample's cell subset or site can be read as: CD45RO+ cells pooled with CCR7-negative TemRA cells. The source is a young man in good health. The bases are TGTGCCAGCAGCGAAGGTGGGGCGTTGGGCTCTGGGGCCAACGTCCTGACTTTC. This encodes CASSEGGALGSGANVLTF.